This TCR beta chain stems from a study of T cell repertoires in aging, cancer and after chemotherapy. About the research overall: About 8.9 million TCR reads made up the full dataset. Study-level points and caveats: These repertoire data do not allow conclusions about immunological memory after chemotherapy.

For this clonotype: Its target is unknown.

CDR3 size: 12 residues. With 1 base removed from V and 8 bases from J, the gap between germline ends came to 8 bases. Germline values: CDR1 SEHNR, CDR2 FQNEAQ (reference sequence). The template was genomic DNA from peripheral blood, not RNA. A mixed TRB-A/B primer pool amplified rearranged TRB by multiplex touch-down PCR. Via MiXCR, TCRdb re-called the multiplex PCR reads, giving one row per CDR3 protein. The sample yields about 13,000 distinct CDR3 sequences, roughly 25% seen once. The sample taken for sequencing was blood. This receptor was identified in a human donor in good health. The chain carries TRBV7-9 and TRBJ1-1; D is ambiguous. CDR3: CASSLEATEAFF. The CDR3, as DNA: TGTGCCAGCAGCTTAGAGGCTACCGAAGCTTTCTTT.